These 18 T cell receptor beta chains were sequenced from one sample in a study of T cells in Graves' hyperthyroidism and ophthalmopathy. Amplification yielded TCR beta CDR3 regions, with RNA transcripts as the source. HTBI primers drove first-round RT-PCR of the TCR CDR3. Using its own MiXCR run on the multiplex PCR reads, TCRdb lists one record per CDR3 protein. The sample comprises about 620,000 distinct CDR3 sequences, 15% to 20% of which are singletons, and 3.5% to 4% rests with the top ten. What was sequenced was blood. The receptors derive from a woman aged 30 to 39 with Graves' hyperthyroidism.

This clonotype was seen many times. The chain employs TRBV27 and TRBJ2-2; 7 nucleotides line up with TRBD2. Germline V gives CDR1 MNHEY, CDR2 SMNVEV (reference sequence). Trimming at V came to 3 bases and at J to 3 bases, leaving 4 bases not matched to a gene. This CDR3 has 15 residues. The CDR3 sequence: CASSFGRGDTGELFF. CDR3 nucleotide sequence: TGTGCCAGCAGTTTCGGCCGGGGGGACACCGGGGAGCTGTTTTTT.

The sample holds many counts of this clonotype. The chain combines TRBV29-1 with TRBJ2-1, with D unclear. Germline assignment: CDR1 SQVTM and CDR2 ANQGSEA. V was trimmed by 0 bases and J by 0 bases, leaving 12 bases between them. The CDR3 is 16 residues long. DNA of the CDR3: TGCAGCGTTGAAGATGGGCGTAGGACCTCCTACAATGAGCAGTTCTTC. This sequence encodes CSVEDGRRTSYNEQFF.

This clonotype was observed many times. The chain has TRBV27 and TRBJ2-7; 8 bases line up with TRBD1. This CDR3 region has 17 residues. The germline gives CDR1 MNHEY, CDR2 SMNVEV (reference sequence). With V trimmed by 3 bases and J by 2 bases, 12 bases remained unmatched. The CDR3 is CASSFRMGWDRTYEQYF. In nucleotides, the CDR3 is TGTGCCAGCAGTTTTAGGATGGGATGGGACAGGACCTACGAGCAGTACTTC.

This clonotype showed up just a few times. The chain recombines TRBV25-1 with TRBJ1-2; D may be TRBD1 (5 bases). Germline lookup yields CDR1 MGHDK and CDR2 SYGVNS. The CDR3 has 14 amino acids. V was pared by 6 bases and J by 6 bases, with 17 bases between. The CDR3 here is CASSNRRVRDGYTF. The CDR3 coding sequence is TGTGCCAGCAGCAACAGGCGTGTCAGGGATGGCTACACCTTC.

The table lists this clonotype with many counts. The V and J genes are TRBV5-1 and TRBJ2-6; D not resolved. The V end was cut by 1 base, the J end by 0 bases, with 11 bases between. CDR3 size: 17 residues. Germline loops: CDR1 SGHRS, CDR2 YFSETQ. The chain's CDR3 is CASSLWARNSGANVLTF. For the CDR3, the DNA is TGCGCCAGCAGCTTGTGGGCTCGGAACTCTGGGGCCAACGTCCTGACTTTC.

This clonotype was observed at least ten times. The chain joins TRBV2 to TRBJ2-3, with D possibly TRBD2 on 6 matching bases. The germline V gene encodes CDR1 SNHLY and CDR2 FYNNEI. This CDR3 has 13 residues. Trimming pared 5 bases from V and 4 bases from J, leaving 10 bases between. CDR3 sequence: CASSREFADTQYF. CDR3 coding DNA: TGTGCCAGCAGTCGGGAGTTTGCAGATACGCAGTATTTT.

This clonotype appeared many times. CDR3 in amino acids: CSASGGLAGSSYNEQFF. The DNA for the CDR3 is TGCAGTGCTAGTGGGGGACTAGCGGGTAGCTCCTACAATGAGCAGTTCTTC. The chain has TRBV20-1 and TRBJ2-1; 12 bases align to TRBD2. This CDR3 region has 17 residues. Germline V gene data show CDR1 as DFQATT and CDR2 as SNEGSKA (reference sequence). V was pared by 3 bases and J by 0 bases, with 6 bases of the junction left unmatched.

This clonotype has a handful of counts. The gene calls are TRBV7-3 and TRBJ2-1; 7 nucleotides match TRBD2. The germline V gene has CDR1 SGHTA and CDR2 FQGTGA. The CDR3 totals 15 residues. After removal of 4 bases from V and 7 bases from J, the junction contained 10 bases not matched to a gene. The CDR3 loop is CASSSNSGLGNEQFF. The CDR3 bases are TGTGCCAGCAGCTCCAATAGCGGGTTGGGGAATGAGCAGTTCTTC.

The V call is TRBV19, the J call TRBJ2-2; D ambiguous. Trimming stripped 5 bases from V and 1 base from J, with 14 bases between. The CDR3 is 16 amino acids. Germline V gene data show CDR1 as LNHDA and CDR2 as SQIVND (reference sequence). The chain's CDR3 is CASSAIRRMNTGELFF. As DNA, the CDR3 is TGTGCCAGTAGTGCAATTAGACGGATGAACACCGGGGAGCTGTTTTTT. Full variable domain (missing parts from reference TRBV19 and TRBJ2-2): DGGITQSPKYLFRKEGQNVTLSCEQNLNHDAMYWYRQDPGQGLRLIYYSQIVNDFQKGDIAEGYSVSREKKESFPLTVTSAQKNPTAFYLCASSAIRRMNTGELFFGEGSRLTVL.

This clonotype showed up many times. This chain uses TRBV28 with TRBJ1-5; D perhaps matches TRBD1 (5 bases). Germline CDR1 and CDR2: MDHEN and SYDVKM. This CDR3 is 15 amino acids long. V shed 6 bases and J shed 0 bases, with 12 bases lying between them. The CDR3 DNA is TGTGCCAGCAGCCTGGGGGACCTTAGCAATCAGCCCCAGCATTTT. Translation: CASSLGDLSNQPQHF.

This clonotype came up many times. The V call is TRBV20-1, the J call TRBJ2-7, with D perhaps TRBD1 (6 bases). The CDR3 has 14 residues. The V and J ends lost 7 bases and 4 bases respectively, with 20 bases between them. Germline V gives CDR1 DFQATT, CDR2 SNEGSKA (reference sequence). CDR3 DNA: TGCAGTGTTCCCAACGTGGGGACAAGATACGAGCAGTACTTC. It yields the protein CSVPNVGTRYEQYF.

This clonotype showed up just a few times. The genes are TRBV12-3 or TRBV12-4 and TRBJ2-6, with TRBD1 identical over 7 bases. Trimming cost V 7 bases and J 0 bases; bases outside gene matches: 9. The CDR3 has 17 residues. CDR3 nucleotides: TGTGCCAGCAAGAGGACAGGACTTTACTCTGGGGCCAACGTCCTGACTTTC. This codes for CASKRTGLYSGANVLTF.

This clonotype was picked up many times. This CDR3 reads CASRSGTGVRIGEKLFF. In DNA, the CDR3 is TGTGCCAGCAGGTCCGGGACAGGGGTGAGGATAGGGGAAAAACTGTTTTTT. The genes are TRBV28 and TRBJ1-4; TRBD1 aligns across 10 bases. The CDR3 length is 17 residues. In germline, CDR1 is MDHEN, CDR2 SYDVKM. V shed 6 bases, J shed 8 bases, and the junction held 15 bases outside the gene matches.

There are a few counts of this clonotype. The chain links TRBV5-6 to TRBJ2-7, with 7 bases identical to TRBD1. The CDR3 spans 15 residues. Per the germline V gene, CDR1 is SGHDT and CDR2 is YYEEEE. V lost 2 bases to trimming and J lost 3 bases; unmatched junction nucleotides: 8. CDR3: CASSFPSGGYYEQYF. DNA for the CDR3: TGTGCCAGCAGCTTTCCATCAGGGGGATACTACGAGCAGTACTTC.

This clonotype was found a few times. The rearrangement uses TRBV20-1 and TRBJ1-5, with 7 positions matching TRBD1. CDR3 length equals 12 residues. The ends lost 3 bases at V and 11 bases at J; junction bases unmatched: 7. Per germline, CDR1 DFQATT and CDR2 SNEGSKA (reference sequence). The CDR3, as DNA: TGCAGTGCTAGGCGACAGGGTGGGGCCCAGCATTTT. Amino acids: CSARRQGGAQHF.

This clonotype was found a few times. The chain uses TRBV7-9 and TRBJ1-1; D is ambiguous. V gave up 5 bases and J gave up 0 bases, with 25 bases separating them. Germline V gene data show CDR1 as SEHNR and CDR2 as FQNEAQ (reference sequence). The CDR3 length is 19 residues. Written as DNA, the CDR3 is TGTGCCAGCAGCCCCCGGTTGGGAGTTCCCTCTTTCATGAACACTGAAGCTTTCTTT. Residues: CASSPRLGVPSFMNTEAFF.

In regard to this clonotype: A much bigger clone sits one base away, suggesting this may be a read error. The chain combines TRBV6-1 with TRBJ2-3; possibly TRBD1 for D (5 bases). Germline values: CDR1 MNHNS, CDR2 SASEGT. The CDR3 covers 15 residues. The V gene lost 4 bases and the J gene lost 6 bases, with 17 bases spanning the gap. The DNA for the CDR3 is TGTGCCAGCAGTGCAATGGGCAGGGTGGGGGATACGCAGTATTTT. Protein: CASSAMGRVGDTQYF.

There are many counts of this clonotype. The chain recombines TRBV6-2 or TRBV6-3 with TRBJ2-1; TRBD2 agrees at 9 bases. Germline-derived CDR1 and CDR2 are MNHEY and SVGEGT. The CDR3 has 16 amino acids. V was pared by 0 bases and J by 4 bases, with 4 bases of the junction left unmatched. CDR3 loop: CASSYSPSGVYNEQFF. As DNA, the CDR3 is TGTGCCAGCAGTTACTCGCCTAGCGGGGTTTACAATGAGCAGTTCTTC.